This TCR beta chain stems from a study of OX40 agonist ivuxolimab in advanced cancers. Across the whole study: Of mixed ages from 23 to 79 and averaging about 56 years, the group was roughly 85% male. Therapy given before enrollment (anti-PD-1, anti-PD-L1 or anti-CTLA-4) was allowed, and under 45% had some. Study results and caveats: Certain nonresponders likewise exhibited a low normalized T-cell clonal expansion.

Sequencing was performed with immunoSEQ multiplex PCR; in TCRdb, only in-frame clones are kept and a portion is missing. The repertoire has more than 85,000 clones, around 88% of them found once; the top ten carry approximately 0.5%. About this clone itself: Its antigen remains unidentified.

Germline V gives CDR1 KGHSH, CDR2 LQKENI. This CDR3 spans 13 amino acids. Trimming took 6 bases from V and 1 from J, leaving 7 bases between them. The receptor was isolated from an adult with an advanced solid tumor such as melanoma, head and neck, liver or kidney cancer. The chain carries TRBV18 and TRBJ1-5, with D tentatively TRBD1 (6 bases). The specimen comprised CD4+ or CD8+ T cells sorted from blood, sampled in a trial of the OX40 agonist ivuxolimab. CDR3 protein: CASSDRSNQPQHF. In DNA form, the CDR3 reads TGTGCCAGCTCCGACAGGAGCAATCAGCCCCAGCATTTT.